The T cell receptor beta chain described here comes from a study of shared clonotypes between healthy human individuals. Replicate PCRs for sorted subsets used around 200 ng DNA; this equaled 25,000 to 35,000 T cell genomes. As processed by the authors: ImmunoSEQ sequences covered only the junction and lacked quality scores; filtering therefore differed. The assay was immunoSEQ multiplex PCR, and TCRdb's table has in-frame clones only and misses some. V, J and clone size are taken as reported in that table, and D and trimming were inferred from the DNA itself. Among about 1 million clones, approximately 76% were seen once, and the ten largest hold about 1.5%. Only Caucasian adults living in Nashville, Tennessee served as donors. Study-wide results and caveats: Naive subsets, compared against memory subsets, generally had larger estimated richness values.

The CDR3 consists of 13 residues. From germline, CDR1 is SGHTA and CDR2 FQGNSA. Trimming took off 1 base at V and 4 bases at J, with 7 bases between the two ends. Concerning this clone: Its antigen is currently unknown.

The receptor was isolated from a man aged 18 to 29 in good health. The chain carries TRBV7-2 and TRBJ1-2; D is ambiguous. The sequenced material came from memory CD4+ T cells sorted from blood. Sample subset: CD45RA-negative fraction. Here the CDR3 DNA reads TGTGCCAGCAGCTTAGGGGCAGGCTATGGCTACACCTTC. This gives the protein CASSLGAGYGYTF.